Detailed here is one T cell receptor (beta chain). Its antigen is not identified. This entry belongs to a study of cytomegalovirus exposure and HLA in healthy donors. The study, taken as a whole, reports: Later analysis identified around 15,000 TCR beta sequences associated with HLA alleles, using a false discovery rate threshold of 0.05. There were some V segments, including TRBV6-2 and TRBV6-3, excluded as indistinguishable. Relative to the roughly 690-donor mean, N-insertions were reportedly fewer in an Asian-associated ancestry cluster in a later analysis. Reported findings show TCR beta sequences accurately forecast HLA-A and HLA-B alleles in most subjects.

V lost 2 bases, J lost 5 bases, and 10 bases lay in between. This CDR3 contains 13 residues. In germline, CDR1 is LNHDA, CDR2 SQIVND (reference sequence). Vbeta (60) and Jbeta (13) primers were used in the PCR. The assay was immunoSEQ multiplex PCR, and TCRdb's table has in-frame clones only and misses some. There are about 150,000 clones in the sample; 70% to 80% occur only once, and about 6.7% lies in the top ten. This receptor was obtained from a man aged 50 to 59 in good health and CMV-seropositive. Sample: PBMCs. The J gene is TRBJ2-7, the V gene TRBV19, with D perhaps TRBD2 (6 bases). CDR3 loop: CASSIRRGNEQYF. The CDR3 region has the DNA TGTGCCAGTAGTATACGGAGGGGCAACGAGCAGTACTTC.